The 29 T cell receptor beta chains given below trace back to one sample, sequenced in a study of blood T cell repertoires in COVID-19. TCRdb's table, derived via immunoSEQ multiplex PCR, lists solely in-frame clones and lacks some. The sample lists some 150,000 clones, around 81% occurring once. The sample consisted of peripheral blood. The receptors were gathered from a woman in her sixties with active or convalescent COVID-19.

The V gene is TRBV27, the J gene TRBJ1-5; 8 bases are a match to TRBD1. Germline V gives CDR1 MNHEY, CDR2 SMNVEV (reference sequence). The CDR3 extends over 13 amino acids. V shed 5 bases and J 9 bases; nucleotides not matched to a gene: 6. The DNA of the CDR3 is TGTGCCAGCAGTCCGGACAGGGAGTCGCCCCAGCATTTT. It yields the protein CASSPDRESPQHF.

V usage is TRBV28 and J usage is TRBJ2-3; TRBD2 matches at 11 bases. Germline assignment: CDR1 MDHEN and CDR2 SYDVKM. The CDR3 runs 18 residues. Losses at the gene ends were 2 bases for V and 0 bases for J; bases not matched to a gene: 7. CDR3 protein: CASSLGISGRDSTDTQYF. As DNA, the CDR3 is TGTGCCAGCAGTTTAGGTATTAGCGGGAGGGATAGCACAGATACGCAGTATTTT.

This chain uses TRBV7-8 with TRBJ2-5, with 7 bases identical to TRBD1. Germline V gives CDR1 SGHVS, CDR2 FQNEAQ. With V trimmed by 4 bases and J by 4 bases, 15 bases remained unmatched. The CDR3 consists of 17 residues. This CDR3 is CASSSPPSTGSGETQYF. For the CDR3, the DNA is TGTGCCAGCAGCTCCCCACCTTCGACAGGGTCCGGAGAGACCCAGTACTTC.

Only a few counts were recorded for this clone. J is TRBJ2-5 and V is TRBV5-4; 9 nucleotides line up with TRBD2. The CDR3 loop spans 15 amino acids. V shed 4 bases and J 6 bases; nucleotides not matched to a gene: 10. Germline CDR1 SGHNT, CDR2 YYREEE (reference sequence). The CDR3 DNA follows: TGTGCCAGCAGCACTGGCGGGAGCGGGGGGCAGACCCAGTACTTC. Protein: CASSTGGSGGQTQYF. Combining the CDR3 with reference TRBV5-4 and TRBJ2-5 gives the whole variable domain ETGVTQSPTHLIKTRGQQVTLRCSSQSGHNTVSWYQQALGQGPQFIFQYYREEENGRGNFPPRFSGLQFPNYSSELNVNALELDDSALYLCASSTGGSGGQTQYFGPGTRLLVL.

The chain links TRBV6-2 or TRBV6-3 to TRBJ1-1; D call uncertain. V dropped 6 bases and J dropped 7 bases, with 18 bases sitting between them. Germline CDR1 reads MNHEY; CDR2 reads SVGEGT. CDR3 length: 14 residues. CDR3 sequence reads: CASSYGLLRYEAFF. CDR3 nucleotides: TGTGCCAGCAGCTATGGACTTCTTAGGTATGAAGCTTTCTTT.

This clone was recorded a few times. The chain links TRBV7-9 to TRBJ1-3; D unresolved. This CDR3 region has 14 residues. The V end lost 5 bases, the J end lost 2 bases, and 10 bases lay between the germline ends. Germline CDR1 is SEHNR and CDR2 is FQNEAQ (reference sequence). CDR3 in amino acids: CASSLMGTGNTIYF. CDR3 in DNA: TGTGCCAGCAGCCTAATGGGCACTGGAAACACCATATATTTT. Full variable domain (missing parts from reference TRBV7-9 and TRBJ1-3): DTGVSQNPRHKITKRGQNVTFRCDPISEHNRLYWYRQTLGQGPEFLTYFQNEAQLEKSRLLSDRFSAERPKGSFSTLEIQRTEQGDSAMYLCASSLMGTGNTIYFGEGSWLTVV.

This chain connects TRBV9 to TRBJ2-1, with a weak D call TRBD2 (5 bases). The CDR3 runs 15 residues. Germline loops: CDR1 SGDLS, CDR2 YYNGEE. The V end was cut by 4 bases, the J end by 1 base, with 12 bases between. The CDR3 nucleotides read TGTGCCAGCAGCTTGGACTGGGCTTCCTACAATGAGCAGTTCTTC. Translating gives CASSLDWASYNEQFF.

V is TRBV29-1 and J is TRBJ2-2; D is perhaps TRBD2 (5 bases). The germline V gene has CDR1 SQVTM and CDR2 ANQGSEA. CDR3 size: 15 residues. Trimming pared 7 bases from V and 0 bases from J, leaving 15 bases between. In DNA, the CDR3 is TGCAGCGCCACAGTGCGGGCCCCGAACACCGGGGAGCTGTTTTTT. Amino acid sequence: CSATVRAPNTGELFF.

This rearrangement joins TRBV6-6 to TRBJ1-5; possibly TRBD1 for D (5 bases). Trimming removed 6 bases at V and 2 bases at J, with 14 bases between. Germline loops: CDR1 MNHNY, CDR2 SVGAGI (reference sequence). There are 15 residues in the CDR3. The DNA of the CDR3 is TGTGCCAGCAGGGGACTGGTCCCGGGCAATCAGCCCCAGCATTTT. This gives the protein CASRGLVPGNQPQHF.

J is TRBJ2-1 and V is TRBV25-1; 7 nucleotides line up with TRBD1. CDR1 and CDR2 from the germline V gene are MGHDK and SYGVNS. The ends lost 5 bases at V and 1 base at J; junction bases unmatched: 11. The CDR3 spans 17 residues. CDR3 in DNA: TGTGCCAGCAGTAGAGGGGTTCAACAGGGGTCCTACAATGAGCAGTTCTTC. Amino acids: CASSRGVQQGSYNEQFF. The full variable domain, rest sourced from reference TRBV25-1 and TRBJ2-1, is EADIYQTPRYLVIGTGKKITLECSQTMGHDKMYWYQQDPGMELHLIHYSYGVNSTEKGDLSSESTVSRIRTEHFPLTLESARPSHTSQYLCASSRGVQQGSYNEQFFGPGTRLTVL.

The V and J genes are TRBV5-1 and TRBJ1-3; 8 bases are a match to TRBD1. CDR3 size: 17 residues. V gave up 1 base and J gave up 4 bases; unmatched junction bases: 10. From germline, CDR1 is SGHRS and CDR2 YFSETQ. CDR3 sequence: CASSLSGWQGAGNTIYF. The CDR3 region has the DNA TGCGCCAGCAGCTTGTCCGGGTGGCAGGGGGCAGGAAACACCATATATTTT.

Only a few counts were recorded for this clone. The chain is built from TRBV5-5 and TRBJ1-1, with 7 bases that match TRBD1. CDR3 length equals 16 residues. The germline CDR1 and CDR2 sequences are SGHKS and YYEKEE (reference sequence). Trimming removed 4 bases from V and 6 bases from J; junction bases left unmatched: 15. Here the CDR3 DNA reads TGTGCCAGCAGCCACGACCTCAGAGTTAGGGGGCCTGAAGCTTTCTTT. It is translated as CASSHDLRVRGPEAFF.

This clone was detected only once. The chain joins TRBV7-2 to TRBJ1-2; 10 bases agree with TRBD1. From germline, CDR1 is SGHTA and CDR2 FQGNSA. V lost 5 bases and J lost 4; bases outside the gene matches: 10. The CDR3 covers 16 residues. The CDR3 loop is CASSQRRDRGGYGYTF. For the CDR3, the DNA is TGTGCCAGCAGCCAGCGCCGGGACAGGGGTGGCTATGGCTACACCTTC.

The CDR3, as DNA: TGCGCCAGCAGCACTAGCGGGGGGTCAGATACGCAGTATTTT. Residues: CASSTSGGSDTQYF. V is TRBV4-1 and J is TRBJ2-3, with 12 bases fitting TRBD2. Germline CDR1 MGHRA, CDR2 YSYEKL. V dropped 5 bases and J dropped 4; count of bases not matched to a gene: 1. This CDR3 is 14 amino acids long.

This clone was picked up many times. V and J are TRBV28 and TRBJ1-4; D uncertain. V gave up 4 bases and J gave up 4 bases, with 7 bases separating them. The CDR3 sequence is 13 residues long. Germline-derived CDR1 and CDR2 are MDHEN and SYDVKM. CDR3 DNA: TGTGCCAGCAGTTACAGCAATAATGAAAAACTGTTTTTT. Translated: CASSYSNNEKLFF.

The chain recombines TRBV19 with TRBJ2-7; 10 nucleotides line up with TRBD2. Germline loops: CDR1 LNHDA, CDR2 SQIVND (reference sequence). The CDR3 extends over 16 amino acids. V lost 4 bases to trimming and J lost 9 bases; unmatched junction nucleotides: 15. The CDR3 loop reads CASSTLVAGGYSGQYF. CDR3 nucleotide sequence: TGTGCCAGTAGTACCCTAGTAGCGGGAGGATATTCGGGGCAGTACTTC.

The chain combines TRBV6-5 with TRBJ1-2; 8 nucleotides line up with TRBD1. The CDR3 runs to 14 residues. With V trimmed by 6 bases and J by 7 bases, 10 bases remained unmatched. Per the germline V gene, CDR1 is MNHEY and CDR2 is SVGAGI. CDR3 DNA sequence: TGTGCCAGCAGCTCTCAGGGGGCATCTTCTGGCTACACCTTC. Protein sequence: CASSSQGASSGYTF.

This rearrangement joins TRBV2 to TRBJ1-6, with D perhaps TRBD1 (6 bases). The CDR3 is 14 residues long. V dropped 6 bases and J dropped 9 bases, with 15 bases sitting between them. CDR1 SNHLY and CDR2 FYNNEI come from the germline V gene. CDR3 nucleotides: TGTGCCAGCAGCGCCCAGGGGAACCCTTCACCCCTCCACTTT. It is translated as CASSAQGNPSPLHF.

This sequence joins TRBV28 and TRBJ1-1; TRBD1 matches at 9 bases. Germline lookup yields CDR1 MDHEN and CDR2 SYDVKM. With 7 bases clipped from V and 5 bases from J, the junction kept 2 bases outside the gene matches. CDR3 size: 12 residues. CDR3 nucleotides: TGTGCCAGCATCGGACAGGGGACTGAAGCTTTCTTT. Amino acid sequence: CASIGQGTEAFF.

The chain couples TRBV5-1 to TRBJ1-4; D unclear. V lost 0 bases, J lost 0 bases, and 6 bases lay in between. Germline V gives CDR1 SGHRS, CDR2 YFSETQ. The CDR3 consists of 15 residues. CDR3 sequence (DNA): TGCGCCAGCAGCTTGGGGGGAGCAACTAATGAAAAACTGTTTTTT. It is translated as CASSLGGATNEKLFF. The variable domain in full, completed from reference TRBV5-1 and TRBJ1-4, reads KAGVTQTPRYLIKTRGQQVTLSCSPISGHRSVSWYQQTPGQGLQFLFEYFSETQRNKGNFPGRFSGRQFSNSRSEMNVSTLELGDSALYLCASSLGGATNEKLFFGSGTQLSVL.

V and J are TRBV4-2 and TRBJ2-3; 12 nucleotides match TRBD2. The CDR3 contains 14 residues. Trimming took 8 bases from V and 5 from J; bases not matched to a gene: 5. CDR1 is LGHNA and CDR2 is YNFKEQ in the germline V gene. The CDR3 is CASRLAGAVDTQYF. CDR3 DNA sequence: TGTGCCAGCCGACTAGCGGGGGCGGTAGATACGCAGTATTTT.

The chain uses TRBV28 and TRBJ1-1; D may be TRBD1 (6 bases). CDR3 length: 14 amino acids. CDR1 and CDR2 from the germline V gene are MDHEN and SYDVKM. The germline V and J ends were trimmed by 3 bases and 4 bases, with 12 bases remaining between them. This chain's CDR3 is CASSFPGGRTEAFF. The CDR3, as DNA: TGTGCCAGCAGTTTTCCGGGGGGCCGCACTGAAGCTTTCTTT.

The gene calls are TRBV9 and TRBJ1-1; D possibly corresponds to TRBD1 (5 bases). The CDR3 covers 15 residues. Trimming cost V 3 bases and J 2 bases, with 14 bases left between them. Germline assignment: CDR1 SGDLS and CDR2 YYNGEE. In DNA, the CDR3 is TGTGCCAGCAGCGCAGACAGAACAATTAACACTGAAGCTTTCTTT. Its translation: CASSADRTINTEAFF.

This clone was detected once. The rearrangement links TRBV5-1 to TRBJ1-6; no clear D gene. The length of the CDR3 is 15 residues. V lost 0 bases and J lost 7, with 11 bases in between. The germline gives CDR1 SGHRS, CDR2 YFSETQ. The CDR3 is CASSLGGASNSPLHF. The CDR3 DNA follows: TGCGCCAGCAGCTTGGGGGGAGCCTCAAATTCACCCCTCCACTTT.

CDR3 nucleotide sequence: TGTGCCAGTAGTACACAGGGGGTGATTGAGCAGTTCTTC. Translated, it gives CASSTQGVIEQFF. The rearrangement links TRBV19 to TRBJ2-1; 8 bases line up with TRBD1. CDR1 is LNHDA and CDR2 is SQIVND in the germline V gene (reference sequence). Germline trimming cut 4 bases from V and 9 bases from J; bases unmatched to any gene: 5. The CDR3 runs 13 residues.

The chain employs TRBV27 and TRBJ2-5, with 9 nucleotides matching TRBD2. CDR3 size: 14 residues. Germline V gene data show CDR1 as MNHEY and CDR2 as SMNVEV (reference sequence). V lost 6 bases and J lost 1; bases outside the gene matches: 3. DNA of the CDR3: TGTGCCAGCAGGAGAGCGGGGGGCCAAGAGACCCAGTACTTC. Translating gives CASRRAGGQETQYF.

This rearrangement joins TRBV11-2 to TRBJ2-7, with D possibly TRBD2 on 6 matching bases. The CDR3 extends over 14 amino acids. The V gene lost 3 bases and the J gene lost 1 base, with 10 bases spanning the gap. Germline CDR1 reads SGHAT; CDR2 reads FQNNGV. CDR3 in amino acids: CASSFSGTSYEQYF. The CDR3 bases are TGTGCCAGCAGCTTTAGTGGGACTTCCTACGAGCAGTACTTC.

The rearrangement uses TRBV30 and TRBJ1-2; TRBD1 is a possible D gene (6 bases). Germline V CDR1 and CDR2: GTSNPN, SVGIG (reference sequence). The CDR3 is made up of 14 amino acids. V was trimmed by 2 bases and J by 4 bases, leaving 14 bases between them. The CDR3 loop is CAWSPLTGIYGYTF. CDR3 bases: TGTGCCTGGAGTCCTTTAACAGGGATCTATGGCTACACCTTC.

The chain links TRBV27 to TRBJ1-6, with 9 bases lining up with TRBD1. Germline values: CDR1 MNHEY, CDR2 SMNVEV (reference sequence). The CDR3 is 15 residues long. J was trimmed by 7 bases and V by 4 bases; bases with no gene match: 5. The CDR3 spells CASSYSTGGNSPLHF. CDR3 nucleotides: TGTGCCAGCAGTTACTCGACAGGGGGAAATTCACCCCTCCACTTT.